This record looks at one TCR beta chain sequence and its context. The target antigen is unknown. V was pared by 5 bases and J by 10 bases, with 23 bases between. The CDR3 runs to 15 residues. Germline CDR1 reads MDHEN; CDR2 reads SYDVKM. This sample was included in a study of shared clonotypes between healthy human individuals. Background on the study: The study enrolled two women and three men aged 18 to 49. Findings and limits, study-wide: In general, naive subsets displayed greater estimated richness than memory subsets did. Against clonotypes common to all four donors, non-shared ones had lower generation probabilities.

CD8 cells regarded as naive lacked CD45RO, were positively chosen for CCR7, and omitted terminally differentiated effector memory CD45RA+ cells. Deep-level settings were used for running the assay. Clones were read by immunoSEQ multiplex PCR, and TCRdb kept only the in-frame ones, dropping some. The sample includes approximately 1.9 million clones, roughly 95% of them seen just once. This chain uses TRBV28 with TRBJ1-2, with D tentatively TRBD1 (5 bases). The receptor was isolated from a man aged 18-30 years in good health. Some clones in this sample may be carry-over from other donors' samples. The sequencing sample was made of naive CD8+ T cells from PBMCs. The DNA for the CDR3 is TGTGCCAGCAGTCGGTCCCTCGGGACGGATATGGACTACACCTTC. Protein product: CASSRSLGTDMDYTF.